The source of this T cell receptor beta chain is a study of blood T cell repertoires in COVID-19. On the study more broadly: Acute-phase and convalescent COVID-19 samples originated in the United States, Italy and Spain.

Generated by immunoSEQ multiplex PCR, the TCRdb table keeps only in-frame clones and is missing some. The table lists some 250,000 clones, around 90% of them singletons. The clonotype comes from a human donor in a cohort exposed to, infected with or recovered from COVID-19 (not recorded which). The donor label of this sample is uncertain. Sequences were obtained from PBMCs or T cells enriched from blood (not recorded which).

The CDR3 bases are TGTGCCAGCAGCGTGGGGGGTCTAGAAGAAAAACTGTTTTTT. It translates to CASSVGGLEEKLFF. V usage is TRBV9 and J usage is TRBJ1-4; weak D call: TRBD1 (5 bases). V was clipped by 2 bases and J by 8 bases, with 13 bases between them. This CDR3 region has 14 residues. Per the germline V gene, CDR1 is SGDLS and CDR2 is YYNGEE.